These 18 T cell receptor beta chains were all obtained from the same sample, sequenced in a study of T cells in Graves' hyperthyroidism and ophthalmopathy (dated by TCRdb to the late 2010s). The method behind the library was multiplex PCR. Sequencing took place on an Illumina HiSeq 2000. The TCR beta CDR3 regions were amplified from RNA transcripts. The TCR CDR3 was subjected to a first round of RT-PCR using the HTBI primer set and the Qiagen OneStep RT-PCR kit. TCRdb applied fastp at Q25 and MiXCR to the public reads, then kept only in-frame beta chains. Records with the same CDR3 protein are collapsed into one entry carrying the most frequent genes and DNA. In all, the sample holds roughly 580,000 distinct CDR3 sequences, and approximately 44% of those were seen once. The ten largest account for approximately 8.2% of the sample. Sequences were obtained from peripheral blood or thyroid tissue (not recorded which). The receptor source for this set is a woman between 18 and 29 years old with Graves' hyperthyroidism. Donor details come from another sample of the same person, matched by shared clones.

The rearrangement uses TRBV7-6 and TRBJ2-7, with a possible D match to TRBD2 (6 bases). The J call may be wrong; the DNA end is better matched by TRBJ2-1. This CDR3 comprises 13 residues. CDR1 and CDR2 from the germline V gene are SGHVS and FNYEAQ. CDR3 sequence: CASSLELADEQFF. For the CDR3, the DNA is TGTGCCAGCAGCTTAGAACTAGCCGATGAGCAGTTCTTC.

The V call is TRBV7-9, the J call TRBJ1-4; 8 bases agree with TRBD1. The junction had 5 bases not matched to a gene; V was cut back by 3 bases and J by 5 bases. Germline CDR1 reads SEHNR; CDR2 reads FQNEAQ (reference sequence). The CDR3 totals 15 residues. CDR3 sequence reads: CASSLKGTGNEKLFF. The CDR3, as DNA: TGTGCCAGCAGCTTGAAGGGGACAGGAAATGAAAAACTGTTTTTT. The full variable domain, in which reference TRBV7-9 and TRBJ1-4 provide the parts outside the CDR3, is DTGVSQNPRHKITKRGQNVTFRCDPISEHNRLYWYRQTLGQGPEFLTYFQNEAQLEKSRLLSDRFSAERPKGSFSTLEIQRTEQGDSAMYLCASSLKGTGNEKLFFGSGTQLSVL.

This clonotype showed up just a few times. The chain recombines TRBV6-6 with TRBJ1-1; no clear D. V dropped 7 bases and J dropped 4 bases, with 13 bases sitting between them. The CDR3 is made up of 13 amino acids. Germline V lookup: CDR1 MNHNY, CDR2 SVGAGI (reference sequence). In DNA form, the CDR3 reads TGTGCCAGCACCGCTATCCCGGGCACTGAAGCTTTCTTT. Protein product: CASTAIPGTEAFF.

This clonotype was seen repeatedly, ten times or more. At one boundary the junction diverges from the germline segment, which might be a read error. The chain is built from TRBV11-3 and TRBJ1-2; D gene uncertain. Per the germline V gene, CDR1 is SGHNT and CDR2 is YENEEA. The CDR3 is 9 amino acids. The CDR3 sequence is CASSLGPGF. The DNA of the CDR3 is TGTGCCAGCAGCTTAGGTCCGGGTTTC.

V usage is TRBV7-9 and J usage is TRBJ1-2, with D unclear. V lost 6 bases, J lost 5 bases, and 22 bases lay in between. Germline CDR1 and CDR2: SEHNR and FQNEAQ (reference sequence). The CDR3 covers 16 residues. The CDR3 loop is CASSQELQRVRYGYTF. The CDR3 DNA reads as TGTGCCAGCAGTCAAGAACTCCAGCGGGTGCGGTATGGCTACACCTTC.

This clonotype was counted a single time. V gene TRBV29-1 combines with J gene TRBJ1-2; no definite D call. The germline gives CDR1 SQVTM, CDR2 ANQGSEA. The germline V and J ends were trimmed by 1 base and 6 bases, with 6 bases remaining between them. The CDR3 runs to 11 residues. CDR3 sequence: CSVEGGHGYTF. CDR3 in DNA: TGCAGCGTTGAAGGGGGTCATGGCTACACCTTC.

The chain has TRBV10-1 and TRBJ2-7, with 12 bases identical to TRBD2. The germline gives CDR1 WNHNN, CDR2 SYGVQD (reference sequence). The CDR3 has 15 residues. The trim removed 8 bases at V and 2 bases at J, leaving 7 bases unmatched. The CDR3 here is CASYKGLAGPYEQYF. As DNA, the CDR3 is TGCGCCAGCTATAAGGGACTAGCGGGCCCCTACGAGCAGTACTTC.

The chain couples TRBV24-1 to TRBJ2-3; tentatively, D is TRBD1 (5 bases). Trimming took 3 bases from V and 0 from J, leaving 15 bases between them. The CDR3 contains 17 residues. CDR1 is KGHDR and CDR2 is SFDVKD in the germline V gene. In DNA form, the CDR3 reads TGTGCCACCAGTGATCTCCTTCAGGGCCCTAGCACAGATACGCAGTATTTT. This codes for CATSDLLQGPSTDTQYF.

The J gene is TRBJ1-5, the V gene TRBV11-1; TRBD1 is a possible D gene (5 bases). This CDR3 is built from 15 residues. In germline, CDR1 is SGHAT, CDR2 FQDESV (reference sequence). Trimming pared 7 bases from V and 1 base from J, leaving 14 bases between. The CDR3 sequence: CASINRGRSNQPQHF. For the CDR3, the DNA is TGTGCCAGCATCAATAGGGGAAGGAGCAATCAGCCCCAGCATTTT.

This clonotype was picked up many times. V usage is TRBV15 and J usage is TRBJ1-6; possible D gene TRBD1, 6 bases. Germline V gene sequence: CDR1 LNHNV, CDR2 YYDKDF (reference sequence). The CDR3 is 15 amino acids. V lost 2 bases and J 7 bases, leaving 12 bases between the germline ends. CDR3 in amino acids: CATSRQGFENSPLHF. CDR3 nucleotide sequence: TGTGCCACCAGCAGACAGGGGTTTGAGAATTCACCCCTCCACTTT.

The chain has TRBV7-2 and TRBJ1-1; D is perhaps TRBD1 (6 bases). Germline V CDR1 and CDR2: SGHTA, FQGNSA. V was clipped by 8 bases and J by 4 bases, with 23 bases between them. CDR3 size: 16 residues. This CDR3 is CASRTRGGGRSTEAFF. CDR3 nucleotides: TGTGCCAGCCGGACACGCGGAGGGGGGCGGAGCACTGAAGCTTTCTTT.

The V and J genes are TRBV5-5 and TRBJ2-2, with D tentatively TRBD2 (5 bases). Germline lookup yields CDR1 SGHKS and CDR2 YYEKEE (reference sequence). V lost 3 bases to trimming and J lost 7 bases, with 13 bases between them. This CDR3 region has 14 residues. CDR3: CASSSGFDNGELFF. The CDR3 region has the DNA TGTGCCAGCAGCTCGGGGTTCGACAACGGGGAGCTGTTTTTT.

The chain links TRBV5-4 to TRBJ1-2; 10 bases align to TRBD1. CDR1 and CDR2 (germline): SGHNT, YYREEE (reference sequence). This CDR3 spans 13 amino acids. Trimming at V came to 3 bases and at J to 8 bases, leaving 4 bases not matched to a gene. CDR3 sequence (DNA): TGTGCCAGCAGCTCGACAGGGGGCTTCGGCTACACCTTC. Translated: CASSSTGGFGYTF.

The chain uses TRBV7-9 and TRBJ1-5; possibly TRBD1 for D (6 bases). V lost 5 bases, J lost 9 bases, and 26 bases lay in between. The CDR3 sequence is 17 residues long. Germline V CDR1 and CDR2: SEHNR, FQNEAQ (reference sequence). The CDR3 sequence: CASSLHYLSILGGPQHF. CDR3 nucleotide sequence: TGTGCCAGCAGCCTACACTATTTGAGCATACTAGGGGGGCCCCAGCATTTT.

J is TRBJ1-4 and V is TRBV2; 8 positions agree with TRBD1. The trim removed 6 bases at V and 6 bases at J, leaving 9 bases unmatched. Germline CDR1 is SNHLY and CDR2 is FYNNEI. The CDR3 covers 15 residues. The CDR3 region is CASRPRGQGYEKLFF. The CDR3 region has the DNA TGTGCCAGCAGACCCCGAGGACAGGGCTATGAAAAACTGTTTTTT.

This rearrangement joins TRBV7-9 to TRBJ2-7; no firm D call. Germline V gene lookup returns CDR1 SEHNR and CDR2 FQNEAQ (reference sequence). CDR3 length equals 12 residues. The V end was cut by 1 base, the J end by 10 bases, with 11 bases between. In nucleotides, the CDR3 is TGTGCCAGCAGCTTAGTGTTGGACCAACAGTACTTC. Translating it yields CASSLVLDQQYF. The whole variable domain, filled in from reference TRBV7-9 and TRBJ2-7, reads DTGVSQNPRHKITKRGQNVTFRCDPISEHNRLYWYRQTLGQGPEFLTYFQNEAQLEKSRLLSDRFSAERPKGSFSTLEIQRTEQGDSAMYLCASSLVLDQQYFGPGTRLTVT.

This clonotype has only a few counts. The rearrangement links TRBV5-1 to TRBJ2-6; possibly TRBD1 for D (6 bases). This CDR3 comprises 17 residues. Germline CDR1 SGHRS, CDR2 YFSETQ. Trimming removed 3 bases from V and 0 bases from J, with 13 bases in between. CDR3 coding DNA: TGCGCCAGCAGCTCGTTGGACAGATTCTCTGGGGCCAACGTCCTGACTTTC. It yields the protein CASSSLDRFSGANVLTF.

The table lists this clonotype with a few counts. This rearrangement joins TRBV5-1 to TRBJ2-7; D is unresolved. The CDR3 has 13 amino acids. The germline gives CDR1 SGHRS, CDR2 YFSETQ. The V end was cut by 4 bases, the J end by 4 bases, with 12 bases between. The CDR3 coding sequence is TGCGCCAGCAGCCCCGCCGCCGGGTACGAGCAGTACTTC. Protein product: CASSPAAGYEQYF.